The clone carrying this T cell receptor (beta chain) was detected only once. The sample is drawn from a study of technical replicates of blood from several donors. Germline CDR1 reads SGDLS; CDR2 reads YYNGEE. CDR3 length: 16 amino acids. V lost 0 bases and J lost 9; bases outside the gene matches: 9. The table came from immunoSEQ multiplex PCR; TCRdb's copy has only in-frame clones and leaves some out. The sample holds over 70,000 clones; roughly 96% are singletons and the top ten take around 0.18%. Sample: T cells isolated from PBMCs. The chain uses TRBV9 and TRBJ2-2, with TRBD2 identical over 9 bases. The TCR comes from a human donor in good health. The CDR3 DNA is TGTGCCAGCAGCGTAGGTAGTGGAGCGGGGGGCCGGGAGCTGTTTTTT. This gives the protein CASSVGSGAGGRELFF.